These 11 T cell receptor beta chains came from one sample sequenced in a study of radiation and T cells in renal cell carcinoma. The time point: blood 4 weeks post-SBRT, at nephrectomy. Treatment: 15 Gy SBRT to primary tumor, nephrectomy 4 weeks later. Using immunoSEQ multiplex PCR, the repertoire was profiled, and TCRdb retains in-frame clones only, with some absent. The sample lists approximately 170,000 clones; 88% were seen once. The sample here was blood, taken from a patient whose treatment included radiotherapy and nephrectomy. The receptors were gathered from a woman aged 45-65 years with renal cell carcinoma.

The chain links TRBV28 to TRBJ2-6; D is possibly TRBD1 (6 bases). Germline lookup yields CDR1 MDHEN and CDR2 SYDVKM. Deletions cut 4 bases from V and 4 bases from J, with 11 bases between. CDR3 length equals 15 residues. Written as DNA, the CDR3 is TGTGCCAGCAGTTCCCCAGGGACAGGGGCCAACGTCCTGACTTTC. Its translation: CASSSPGTGANVLTF.

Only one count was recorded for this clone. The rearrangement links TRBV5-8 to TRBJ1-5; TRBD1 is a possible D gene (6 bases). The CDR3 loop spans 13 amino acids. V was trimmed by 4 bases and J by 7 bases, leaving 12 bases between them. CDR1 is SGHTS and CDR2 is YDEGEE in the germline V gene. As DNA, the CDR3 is TGTGCCAGCAGCCGAAACAGGGAGCAGCCCCAGCATTTT. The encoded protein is CASSRNREQPQHF.

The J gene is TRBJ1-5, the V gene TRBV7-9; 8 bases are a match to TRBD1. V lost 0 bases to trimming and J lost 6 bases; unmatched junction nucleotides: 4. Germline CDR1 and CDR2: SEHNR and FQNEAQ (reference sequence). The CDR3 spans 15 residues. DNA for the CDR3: TGTGCCAGCAGCTTAGCGGACAGGGTGATTCAGCCCCAGCATTTT. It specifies CASSLADRVIQPQHF.

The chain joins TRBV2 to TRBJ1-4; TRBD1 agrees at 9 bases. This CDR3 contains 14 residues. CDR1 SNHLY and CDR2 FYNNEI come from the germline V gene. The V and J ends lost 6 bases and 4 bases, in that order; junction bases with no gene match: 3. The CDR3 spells CASRDRGGNEKLFF. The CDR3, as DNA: TGTGCCAGCAGGGACAGGGGTGGTAATGAAAAACTGTTTTTT. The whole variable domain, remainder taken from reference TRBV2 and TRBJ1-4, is EPEVTQTPSHQVTQMGQEVILRCVPISNHLYFYWYRQILGQKVEFLVSFYNNEISEKSEIFDDQFSVERPDGSNFTLKIRSTKLEDSAMYFCASRDRGGNEKLFFGSGTQLSVL.

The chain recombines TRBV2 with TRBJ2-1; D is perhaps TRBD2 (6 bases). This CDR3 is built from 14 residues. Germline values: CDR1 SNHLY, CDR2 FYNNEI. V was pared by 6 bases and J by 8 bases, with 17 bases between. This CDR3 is CASRAGGYWDEQFF. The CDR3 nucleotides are TGTGCCAGCAGGGCAGGAGGGTACTGGGATGAGCAGTTCTTC.

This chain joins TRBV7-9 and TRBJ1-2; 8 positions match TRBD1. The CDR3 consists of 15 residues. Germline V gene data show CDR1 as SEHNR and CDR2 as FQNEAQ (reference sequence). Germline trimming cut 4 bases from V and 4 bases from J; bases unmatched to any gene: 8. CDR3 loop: CASSSSGQGGYGYTF. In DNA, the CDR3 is TGTGCCAGCAGCTCGAGTGGACAGGGCGGCTATGGCTACACCTTC.

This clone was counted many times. The CDR3 region has the DNA TGTGCCAGCAGTGACCTGGACAGGGGAGAGGGCACTGAAGCTTTCTTT. Its protein product is CASSDLDRGEGTEAFF. V gene TRBV2 combines with J gene TRBJ1-1; 9 nucleotides match TRBD1. This CDR3 comprises 16 residues. Germline V gene data show CDR1 as SNHLY and CDR2 as FYNNEI. Trimming at V came to 3 bases and at J to 4 bases, leaving 9 bases not matched to a gene.

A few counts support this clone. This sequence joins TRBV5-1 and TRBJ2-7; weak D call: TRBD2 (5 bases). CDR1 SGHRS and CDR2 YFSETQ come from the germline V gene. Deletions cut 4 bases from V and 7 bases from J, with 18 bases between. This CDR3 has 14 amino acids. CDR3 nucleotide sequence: TGCGCCAGCAGCCCCGGACGGACTTTCGGGGAGCAGTACTTC. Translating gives CASSPGRTFGEQYF.

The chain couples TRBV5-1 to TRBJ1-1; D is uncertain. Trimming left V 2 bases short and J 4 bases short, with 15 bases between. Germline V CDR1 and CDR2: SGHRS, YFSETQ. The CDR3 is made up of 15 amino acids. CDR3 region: CASSLSMSGSTEAFF. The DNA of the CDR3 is TGCGCCAGCAGCTTAAGTATGAGTGGTTCCACTGAAGCTTTCTTT.

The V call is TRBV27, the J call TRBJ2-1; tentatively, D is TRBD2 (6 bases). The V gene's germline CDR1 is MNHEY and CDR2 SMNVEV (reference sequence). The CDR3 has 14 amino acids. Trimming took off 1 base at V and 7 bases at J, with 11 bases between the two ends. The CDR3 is CASSLWGVGNEQFF. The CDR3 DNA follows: TGTGCCAGCAGTTTATGGGGGGTCGGGAATGAGCAGTTCTTC.

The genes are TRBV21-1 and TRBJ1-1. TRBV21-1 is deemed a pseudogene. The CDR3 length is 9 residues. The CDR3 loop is CAARRGAFF. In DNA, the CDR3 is TGTGCCGCCAGGAGGGGGGCTTTCTTT.